Shown below are 8 T cell receptor beta chains from a single sample sequenced in a study of T-cell memory formation after mild COVID-19. TCRdb ran MiXCR on the 5' RACE reads and lists one entry per CDR3 protein. The data show about 270,000 distinct CDR3 sequences, approximately 15% seen once. The sample taken for sequencing was PBMCs or a T cell subset sorted from them (not recorded which). The receptors were sampled from an adult woman who had mild COVID-19 (a few samples of this study predate the infection). Cell type and time point are not known.

In its sample, this clonotype was seen a few times. The gene calls are TRBV5-8 and TRBJ1-1, with D possibly TRBD1 on 5 matching bases. V lost 4 bases, J lost 7 bases, and 14 bases lay in between. The germline gives CDR1 SGHTS, CDR2 YDEGEE. CDR3 length: 13 residues. The CDR3 loop is CASSLMGGVEAFF. In DNA, the CDR3 is TGTGCCAGCAGCCTGATGGGGGGAGTTGAAGCTTTCTTT.

The gene calls are TRBV11-2 and TRBJ1-1; D might be TRBD1 (5 bases). The CDR3 contains 18 residues. Germline CDR1 is SGHAT and CDR2 is FQNNGV. Deletions cut 5 bases from V and 4 bases from J, with 26 bases between. The DNA of the CDR3 is TGTGCCAGCAGCCCCGGCCGGAGGGGCCGCGGGATGGGCACTGAAGCTTTCTTT. It specifies CASSPGRRGRGMGTEAFF. Full variable domain (missing parts from reference TRBV11-2 and TRBJ1-1): EAGVAQSPRYKIIEKRQSVAFWCNPISGHATLYWYQQILGQGPKLLIQFQNNGVVDDSQLPKDRFSAERLKGVDSTLKIQPAKLEDSAVYLCASSPGRRGRGMGTEAFFGQGTRLTVV.

This clonotype appeared a few times. The chain employs TRBV7-9 and TRBJ2-7, with 10 bases matching TRBD1. The V gene end was trimmed by 6 bases and the J gene end by 1 base; junction bases not matched to a gene: 6. CDR3 length: 15 amino acids. The germline V gene has CDR1 SEHNR and CDR2 FQNEAQ (reference sequence). The CDR3 region is CASRSQGQGSYEQYF. The CDR3 DNA reads as TGTGCCAGCAGATCCCAGGGACAGGGGTCCTACGAGCAGTACTTC. The complete variable domain, with remaining parts taken from reference TRBV7-9 and TRBJ2-7, reads DTGVSQNPRHKITKRGQNVTFRCDPISEHNRLYWYRQTLGQGPEFLTYFQNEAQLEKSRLLSDRFSAERPKGSFSTLEIQRTEQGDSAMYLCASRSQGQGSYEQYFGPGTRLTVT.

This chain joins TRBV18 and TRBJ1-5; TRBD1 might be the D (5 bases). Germline V gene data show CDR1 as KGHSH and CDR2 as LQKENI. This CDR3 comprises 13 residues. V dropped 5 bases and J dropped 5 bases, with 10 bases sitting between them. CDR3 protein: CASSDQGDQPQHF. The CDR3, as DNA: TGTGCCAGCTCAGACCAGGGTGATCAGCCCCAGCATTTT. The full variable domain, completed using reference TRBV18 and TRBJ1-5, is NAGVMQNPRHLVRRRGQEARLRCSPMKGHSHVYWYRQLPEEGLKFMVYLQKENIIDESGMPKERFSAEFPKEGPSILRIQQVVRGDSAAYFCASSDQGDQPQHFGDGTRLSIL.

The chain links TRBV11-3 to TRBJ2-1; D gene uncertain. The V end was cut by 1 base, the J end by 7 bases, with 8 bases between. Germline values: CDR1 SGHNT, CDR2 YENEEA. The CDR3 spans 13 residues. The CDR3 nucleotides read TGTGCCAGCAGCTTAGGGGGTCGTAATGAGCAGTTCTTC. Amino acid sequence: CASSLGGRNEQFF.

The V and J genes are TRBV11-1 and TRBJ2-5; tentative D call: TRBD2 (6 bases). The germline CDR1 and CDR2 sequences are SGHAT and FQDESV (reference sequence). V was cut by 3 bases and J by 1 base, with 15 bases left in between. CDR3 length: 16 residues. For the CDR3, the DNA is TGTGCCAGCAGCTTCGGGGGATCCTGGCCCCAAGAGACCCAGTACTTC. This gives the protein CASSFGGSWPQETQYF.

The rearrangement uses TRBV7-2 and TRBJ2-3, with a weak D call TRBD1 (5 bases). The germline V and J ends were trimmed by 7 bases and 3 bases, with 17 bases remaining between them. Germline V CDR1 and CDR2: SGHTA, FQGNSA. The CDR3 runs to 15 residues. Here the CDR3 reads CASTPGRAGTDTQYF. CDR3 nucleotides: TGTGCCAGCACCCCTGGCAGGGCAGGTACAGATACGCAGTATTTT. The full variable domain, completed using reference TRBV7-2 and TRBJ2-3, is GAGVSQSPSNKVTEKGKDVELRCDPISGHTALYWYRQSLGQGLEFLIYFQGNSAPDKSGLPSDRFSAERTGGSVSTLTIQRTQQEDSAVYLCASTPGRAGTDTQYFGPGTRLTVL.

This clonotype has a handful of counts. V is TRBV6-1 and J is TRBJ2-2; possible D gene TRBD1, 6 bases. The CDR3 is 13 residues long. The V and J ends lost 4 bases and 7 bases respectively, with 10 bases between them. Germline CDR1 MNHNS, CDR2 SASEGT. CDR3 region: CASSGQALGELFF. The CDR3 DNA reads as TGTGCCAGCAGTGGACAGGCCCTCGGGGAGCTGTTTTTT.